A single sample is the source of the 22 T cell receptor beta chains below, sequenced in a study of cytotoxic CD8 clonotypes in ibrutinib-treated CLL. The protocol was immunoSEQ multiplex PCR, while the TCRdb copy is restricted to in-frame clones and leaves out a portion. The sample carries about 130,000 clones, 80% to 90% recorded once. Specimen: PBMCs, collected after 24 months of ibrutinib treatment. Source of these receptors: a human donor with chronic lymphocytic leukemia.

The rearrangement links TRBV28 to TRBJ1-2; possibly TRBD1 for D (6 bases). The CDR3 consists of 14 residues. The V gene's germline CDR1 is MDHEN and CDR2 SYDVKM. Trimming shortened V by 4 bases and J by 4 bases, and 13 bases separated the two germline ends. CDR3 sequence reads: CASSSTGPGYGYTF. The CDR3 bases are TGTGCCAGCAGTTCCACAGGGCCCGGCTATGGCTACACCTTC.

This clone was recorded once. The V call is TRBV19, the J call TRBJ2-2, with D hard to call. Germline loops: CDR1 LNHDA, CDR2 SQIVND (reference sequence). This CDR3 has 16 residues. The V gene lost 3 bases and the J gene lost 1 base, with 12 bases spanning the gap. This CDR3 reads CASSIRKGGNTGELFF. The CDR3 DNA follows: TGTGCCAGTAGTATTCGTAAGGGTGGGAACACCGGGGAGCTGTTTTTT.

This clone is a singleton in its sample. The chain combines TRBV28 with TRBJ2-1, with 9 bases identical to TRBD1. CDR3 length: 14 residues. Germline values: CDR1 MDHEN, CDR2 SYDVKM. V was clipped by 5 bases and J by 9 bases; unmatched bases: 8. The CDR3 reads CASSPPGQGGEQFF. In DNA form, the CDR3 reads TGTGCCAGCAGTCCTCCGGGACAGGGAGGTGAGCAGTTCTTC. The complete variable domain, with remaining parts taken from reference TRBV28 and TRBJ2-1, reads DVKVTQSSRYLVKRTGEKVFLECVQDMDHENMFWYRQDPGLGLRLIYFSYDVKMKEKGDIPEGYSVSREKKERFSLILESASTNQTSMYLCASSPPGQGGEQFFGPGTRLTVL.

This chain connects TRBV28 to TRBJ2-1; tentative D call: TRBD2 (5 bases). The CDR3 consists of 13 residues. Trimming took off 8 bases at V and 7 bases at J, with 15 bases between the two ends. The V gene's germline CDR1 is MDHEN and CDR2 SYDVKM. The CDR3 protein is CASEVGAINEQFF. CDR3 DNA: TGTGCCAGCGAGGTGGGAGCGATTAATGAGCAGTTCTTC.

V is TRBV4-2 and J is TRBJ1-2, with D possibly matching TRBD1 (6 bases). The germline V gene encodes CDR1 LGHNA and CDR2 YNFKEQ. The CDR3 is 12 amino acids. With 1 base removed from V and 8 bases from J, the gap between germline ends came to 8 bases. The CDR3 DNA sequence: TGTGCCAGCAGCCAAGGGGGGCGAGGCTACACCTTC. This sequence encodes CASSQGGRGYTF.

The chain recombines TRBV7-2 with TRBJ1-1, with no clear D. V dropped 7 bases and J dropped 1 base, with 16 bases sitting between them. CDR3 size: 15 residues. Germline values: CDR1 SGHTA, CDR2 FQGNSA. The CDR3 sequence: CASTPRPGWNTEAFF. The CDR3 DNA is TGTGCCAGCACCCCACGACCGGGGTGGAACACTGAAGCTTTCTTT.

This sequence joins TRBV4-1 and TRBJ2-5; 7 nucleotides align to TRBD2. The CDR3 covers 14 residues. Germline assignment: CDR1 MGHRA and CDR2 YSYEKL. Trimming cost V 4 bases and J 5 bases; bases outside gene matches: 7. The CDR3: CASSRSGLKETQYF. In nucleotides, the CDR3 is TGCGCCAGCAGCCGTTCGGGACTAAAGGAGACCCAGTACTTC.

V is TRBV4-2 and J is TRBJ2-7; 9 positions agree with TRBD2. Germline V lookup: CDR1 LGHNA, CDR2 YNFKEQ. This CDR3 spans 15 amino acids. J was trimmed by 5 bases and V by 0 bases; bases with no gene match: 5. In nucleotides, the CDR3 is TGTGCCAGCAGCCAAGATCAGCGGGAGGATGACGAGCAGTACTTC. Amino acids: CASSQDQREDDEQYF.

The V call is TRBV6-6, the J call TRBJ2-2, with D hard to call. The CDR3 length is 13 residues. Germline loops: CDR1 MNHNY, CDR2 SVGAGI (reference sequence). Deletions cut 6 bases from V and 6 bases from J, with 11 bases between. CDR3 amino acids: CASRVEWAGELFF. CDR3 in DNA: TGTGCCAGCAGAGTAGAATGGGCCGGGGAGCTGTTTTTT.

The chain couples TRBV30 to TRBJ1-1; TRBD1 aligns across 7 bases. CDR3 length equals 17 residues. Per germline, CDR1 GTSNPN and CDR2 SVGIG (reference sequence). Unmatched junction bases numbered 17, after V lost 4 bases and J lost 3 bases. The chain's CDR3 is CAWNIARSTGRHTEAFF. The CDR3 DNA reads TGTGCCTGGAACATTGCCAGATCGACAGGGAGGCACACTGAAGCTTTCTTT.

CDR3: CASSVAGGTRLAGGYNEQFF. The DNA for the CDR3 is TGTGCCAGCAGCGTAGCAGGGGGCACCCGACTAGCGGGAGGTTACAATGAGCAGTTCTTC. V gene TRBV9 combines with J gene TRBJ2-1, with TRBD2 matching 13 bases. Germline trimming cut 0 bases from V and 4 bases from J; bases unmatched to any gene: 13. The CDR3 totals 20 residues. Germline lookup yields CDR1 SGDLS and CDR2 YYNGEE.

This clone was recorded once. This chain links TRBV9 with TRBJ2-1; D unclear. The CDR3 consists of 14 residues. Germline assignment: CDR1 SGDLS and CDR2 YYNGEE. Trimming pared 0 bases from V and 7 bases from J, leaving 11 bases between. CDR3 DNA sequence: TGTGCCAGCAGCGTAGTGTCTAGTTCGAATGAGCAGTTCTTC. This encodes CASSVVSSSNEQFF.

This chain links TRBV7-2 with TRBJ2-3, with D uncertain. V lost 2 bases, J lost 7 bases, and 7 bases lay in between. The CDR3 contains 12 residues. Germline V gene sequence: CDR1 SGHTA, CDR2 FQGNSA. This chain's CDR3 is CASSLLTYTQYF. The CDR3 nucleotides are TGTGCCAGCAGCTTATTAACCTATACGCAGTATTTT. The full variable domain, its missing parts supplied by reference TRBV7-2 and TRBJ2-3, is GAGVSQSPSNKVTEKGKDVELRCDPISGHTALYWYRQSLGQGLEFLIYFQGNSAPDKSGLPSDRFSAERTGGSVSTLTIQRTQQEDSAVYLCASSLLTYTQYFGPGTRLTVL.

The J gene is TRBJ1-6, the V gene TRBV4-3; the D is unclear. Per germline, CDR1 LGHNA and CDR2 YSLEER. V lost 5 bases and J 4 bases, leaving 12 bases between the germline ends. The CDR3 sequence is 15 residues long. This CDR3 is CASSLAGWYNSPLHF. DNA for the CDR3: TGCGCCAGCAGCTTGGCGGGGTGGTATAATTCACCCCTCCACTTT.

Written as DNA, the CDR3 is TGTGCCACCAGCAATGGGGGCCGGGCTGGTGAGCCCCAGCATTTT. Protein sequence: CATSNGGRAGEPQHF. The rearrangement links TRBV15 to TRBJ1-5; D might be TRBD1 (6 bases). The germline CDR1 and CDR2 sequences are LNHNV and YYDKDF (reference sequence). The V gene lost 4 bases and the J gene lost 8 bases, with 18 bases spanning the gap. The CDR3 contains 15 residues. The full variable domain, its missing parts supplied by reference TRBV15 and TRBJ1-5, is DAMVIQNPRYQVTQFGKPVTLSCSQTLNHNVMYWYQQKSSQAPKLLFHYYDKDFNNEADTPDNFQSRRPNTSFCFLDIRSPGLGDTAMYLCATSNGGRAGEPQHFGDGTRLSIL.

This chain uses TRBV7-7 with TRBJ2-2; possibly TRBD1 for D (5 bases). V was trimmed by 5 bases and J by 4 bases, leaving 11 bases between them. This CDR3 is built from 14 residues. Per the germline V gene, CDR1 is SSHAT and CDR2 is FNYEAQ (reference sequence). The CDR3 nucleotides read TGTGCCAGCAGCGAAACAGGTGCCACCGGGGAGCTGTTTTTT. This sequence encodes CASSETGATGELFF.

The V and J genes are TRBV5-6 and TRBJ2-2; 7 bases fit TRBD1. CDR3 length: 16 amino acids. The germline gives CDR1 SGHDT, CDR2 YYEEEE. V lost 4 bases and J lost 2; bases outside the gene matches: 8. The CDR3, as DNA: TGTGCCAGCAGCCCGCGAACAGGGGCCAACACCGGGGAGCTGTTTTTT. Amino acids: CASSPRTGANTGELFF.

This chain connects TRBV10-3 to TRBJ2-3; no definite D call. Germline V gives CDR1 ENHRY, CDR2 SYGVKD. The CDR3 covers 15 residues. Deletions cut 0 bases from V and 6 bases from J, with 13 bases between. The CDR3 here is CAISESGLGMDTQYF. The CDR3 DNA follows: TGTGCCATCAGTGAGTCCGGTTTGGGCATGGATACGCAGTATTTT.

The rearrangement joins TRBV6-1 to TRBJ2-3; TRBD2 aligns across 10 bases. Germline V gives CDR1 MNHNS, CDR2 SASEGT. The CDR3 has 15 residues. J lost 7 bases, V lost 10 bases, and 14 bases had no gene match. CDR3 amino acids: CAMRRSGGAANTQYF. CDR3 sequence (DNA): TGTGCCATGAGGAGGAGCGGGGGGGCTGCGAATACGCAGTATTTT.

The CDR3 region has the DNA TGTGCCAGTAGTATAGTATCGGGTGGGGCAGAAGCTTTCTTT. This gives the protein CASSIVSGGAEAFF. The rearrangement joins TRBV19 to TRBJ1-1; a weak D match, TRBD1 (5 bases). Germline CDR1 is LNHDA and CDR2 is SQIVND (reference sequence). Trimming pared 1 base from V and 8 bases from J, leaving 14 bases between. CDR3 length: 14 amino acids. The full variable domain, in which reference TRBV19 and TRBJ1-1 provide the parts outside the CDR3, is DGGITQSPKYLFRKEGQNVTLSCEQNLNHDAMYWYRQDPGQGLRLIYYSQIVNDFQKGDIAEGYSVSREKKESFPLTVTSAQKNPTAFYLCASSIVSGGAEAFFGQGTRLTVV.

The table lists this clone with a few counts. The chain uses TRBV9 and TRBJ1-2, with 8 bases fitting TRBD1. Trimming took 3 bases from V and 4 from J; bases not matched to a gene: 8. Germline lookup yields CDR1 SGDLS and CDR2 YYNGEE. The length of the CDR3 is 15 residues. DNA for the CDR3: TGTGCCAGCAGCGAACCAGGGGGCGCTACCTATGGCTACACCTTC. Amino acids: CASSEPGGATYGYTF.

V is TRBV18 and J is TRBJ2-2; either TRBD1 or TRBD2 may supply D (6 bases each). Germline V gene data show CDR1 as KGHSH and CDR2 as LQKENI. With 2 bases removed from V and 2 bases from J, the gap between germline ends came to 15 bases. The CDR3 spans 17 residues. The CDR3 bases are TGTGCCAGCTCACCAAGAACGGGGGCCCTCAACACCGGGGAGCTGTTTTTT. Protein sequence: CASSPRTGALNTGELFF.